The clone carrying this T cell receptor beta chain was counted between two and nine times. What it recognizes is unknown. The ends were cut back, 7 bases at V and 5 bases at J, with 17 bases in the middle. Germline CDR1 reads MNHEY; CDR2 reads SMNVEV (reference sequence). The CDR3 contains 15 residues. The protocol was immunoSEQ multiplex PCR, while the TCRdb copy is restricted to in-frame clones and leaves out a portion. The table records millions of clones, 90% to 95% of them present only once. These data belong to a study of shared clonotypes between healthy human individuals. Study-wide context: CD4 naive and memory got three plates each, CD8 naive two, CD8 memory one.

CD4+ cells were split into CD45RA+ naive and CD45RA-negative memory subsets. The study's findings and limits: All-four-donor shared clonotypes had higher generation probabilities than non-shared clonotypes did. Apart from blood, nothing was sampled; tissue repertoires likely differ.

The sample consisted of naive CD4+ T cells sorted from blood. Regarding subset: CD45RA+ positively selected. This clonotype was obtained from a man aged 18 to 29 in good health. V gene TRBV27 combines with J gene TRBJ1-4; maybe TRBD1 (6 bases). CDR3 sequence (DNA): TGTGCCAGCAACCCATCAGGACAGAGAAATGAAAAACTGTTTTTT. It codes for CASNPSGQRNEKLFF.